This T cell receptor (beta chain) was sequenced for a study of shared clonotypes between healthy human individuals. Clones were sequenced by immunoSEQ multiplex PCR, and TCRdb holds only the in-frame ones, with some missing. The sample includes about 680,000 clones, around four fifths seen only once; the top ten take more than 1.5%. The germline gives CDR1 SNHLY, CDR2 FYNNEI. V was pared by 7 bases and J by 7 bases, with 9 bases of the junction left unmatched. The CDR3 has 13 amino acids. Sequenced sample: memory CD4+ T cells sorted from blood. Specified subset: CD45RA-negative fraction. The chain combines TRBV2 with TRBJ1-1, with TRBD1 identical over 7 bases. The source is a woman aged 25-40 years in good health. The CDR3 spells CASKPQGEGEAFF. The CDR3 DNA reads as TGTGCCAGCAAGCCGCAGGGGGAAGGTGAAGCTTTCTTT.